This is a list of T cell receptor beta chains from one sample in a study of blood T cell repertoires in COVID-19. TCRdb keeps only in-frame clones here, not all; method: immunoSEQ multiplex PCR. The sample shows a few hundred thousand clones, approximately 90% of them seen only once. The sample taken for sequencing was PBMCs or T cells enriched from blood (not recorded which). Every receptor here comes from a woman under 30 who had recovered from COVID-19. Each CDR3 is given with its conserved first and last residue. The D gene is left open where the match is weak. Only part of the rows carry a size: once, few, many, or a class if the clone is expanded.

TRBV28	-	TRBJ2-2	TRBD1	CASSPRLDSGGNTGELFF	TGTGCCAGCAGTCCCCGTTTGGACTCAGGGGGCAATACCGGGGAGCTGTTTTTT
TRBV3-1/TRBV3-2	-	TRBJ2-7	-	CASSQVGGEQYF	TGTGCCAGCAGCCAAGTTGGGGGGGAGCAGTACTTC
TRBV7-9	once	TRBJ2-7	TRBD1	CASSPTRGFDSYEQYF	TGTGCCAGCAGCCCGACCAGGGGGTTTGACTCCTACGAGCAGTACTTC
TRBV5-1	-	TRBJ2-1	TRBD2	CASSNTLKPGLVNEQFF	TGCGCCAGCAGCAACACCCTAAAACCGGGACTAGTGAATGAGCAGTTCTTC
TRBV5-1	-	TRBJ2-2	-	CASSSQGPGELFF	TGCGCCAGCAGCTCACAGGGTCCCGGGGAGCTGTTTTTT
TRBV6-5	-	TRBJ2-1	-	CASSYPGRLGVDEQFF	TGTGCCAGCAGTTACCCCGGGCGACTAGGGGTCGATGAGCAGTTCTTC
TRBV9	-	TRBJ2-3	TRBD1	CASRPTGADTQYF	TGTGCCAGCAGGCCGACAGGGGCAGATACGCAGTATTTT
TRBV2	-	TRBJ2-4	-	CASSSIHRDESKNIQYF	TGTGCCAGCAGTTCCATTCACAGGGATGAATCCAAAAACATTCAGTACTTC
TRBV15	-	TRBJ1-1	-	CATSPRTNTEAFF	TGTGCCACCAGCCCCAGGACAAACACTGAAGCTTTCTTT
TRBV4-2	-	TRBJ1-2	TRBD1	CASSQRGQATNYGYTF	TGTGCCAGCAGCCAAAGAGGACAGGCGACTAACTATGGCTACACCTTC
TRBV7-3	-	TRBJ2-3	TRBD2	CASSSSTRGDTQYF	TGTGCCAGCAGCTCCTCGACGCGGGGGGATACGCAGTATTTT
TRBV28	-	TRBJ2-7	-	CASTKSAGTYEQYF	TGTGCCAGCACCAAATCCGCAGGAACCTACGAGCAGTACTTC
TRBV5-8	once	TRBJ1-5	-	CASSFGGQVRRQPQHF	TGTGCCAGCAGCTTCGGTGGGCAGGTTAGACGGCAGCCCCAGCATTTT
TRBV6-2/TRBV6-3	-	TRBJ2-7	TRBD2	CASSIGTSTDSYEQYF	TGTGCCAGCAGTATCGGGACTAGCACCGACTCCTACGAGCAGTACTTC
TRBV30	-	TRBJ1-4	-	CAWSTGSSAGEKLFF	TGTGCCTGGAGTACTGGATCCAGCGCCGGGGAAAAACTGTTTTTT
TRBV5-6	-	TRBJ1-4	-	CASSSRGSNEKLFF	TGTGCCAGCAGCTCCAGGGGCTCTAATGAAAAACTGTTTTTT
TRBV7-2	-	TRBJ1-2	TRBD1	CASSLDFGQGAYGYTF	TGTGCCAGCAGCTTAGATTTTGGACAGGGGGCCTATGGCTACACCTTC
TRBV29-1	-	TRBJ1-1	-	CSVEAWGRDTEAFF	TGCAGCGTTGAAGCATGGGGGAGGGACACTGAAGCTTTCTTT
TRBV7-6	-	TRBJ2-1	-	CASYLGPSKQFF	TGTGCCAGCTACTTAGGGCCCTCGAAGCAGTTCTTC
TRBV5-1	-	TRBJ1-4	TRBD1	CASSVGQSNEKLFF	TGCGCCAGCAGCGTGGGACAGTCTAATGAAAAACTGTTTTTT
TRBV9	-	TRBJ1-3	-	CASSAYSGNTIYF	TGTGCCAGCAGCGCCTACTCTGGAAACACCATATATTTT
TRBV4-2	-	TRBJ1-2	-	CASRPGYNYGYTF	TGTGCCAGCAGGCCCGGGTATAACTATGGCTACACCTTC
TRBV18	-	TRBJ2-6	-	CASSPRSQGPGANVLTF	TGTGCCAGCTCACCGAGGTCCCAGGGGCCTGGGGCCAACGTCCTGACTTTC
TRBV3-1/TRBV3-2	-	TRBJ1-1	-	CASSQAGSGTEAFF	TGTGCCAGCAGCCAAGCTGGGAGTGGAACTGAAGCTTTCTTT
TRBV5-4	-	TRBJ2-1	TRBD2	CASSLAGGGSSYNEQFF	TGTGCCAGCAGCTTGGCCGGGGGGGGGAGCTCCTACAATGAGCAGTTCTTC